The 3 T cell receptor beta chains listed next were all sequenced from one sample in a study of T-cell reconstitution after alpha-beta-depleted transplantation in children. Preparation of the TCRbeta library was carried out with unique molecular identifiers. TCRdb re-analysed the PCR reads in MiXCR, keeping a single row per CDR3 protein. The sample records about 190,000 distinct CDR3 sequences, over 8.5% being singletons. The sample consisted of PBMCs, taken before TCRalphabeta/CD19-depleted stem cell transplant. These receptors originate from a boy between 2 and 15 years old with acute myeloid leukemia, due to receive a stem cell transplant.

Comment on this clonotype: A much larger clonotype is one base distant, so this may be a read error. This chain uses TRBV5-1 with TRBJ2-1, with 8 bases that match TRBD2. CDR1 is SGHRS and CDR2 is YFSETQ in the germline V gene. Trimming at V came to 4 bases and at J to 7 bases, leaving 7 bases not matched to a gene. This CDR3 has 14 amino acids. The CDR3 DNA reads TGCGCCAGCAGCGTGGCGGGGGGAGGAAATGAGCAGTTCTTC. Protein product: CASSVAGGGNEQFF.

At least ten counts were recorded for this clonotype. The genes are TRBV2 and TRBJ1-4; D is perhaps TRBD1 (5 bases). Germline V gene data show CDR1 as SNHLY and CDR2 as FYNNEI. CDR3 length: 14 amino acids. With 4 bases removed from V and 5 bases from J, the gap between germline ends came to 11 bases. This chain's CDR3 is CASSGQLGNEKLFF. The CDR3 DNA reads TGTGCCAGCAGTGGACAGCTGGGGAATGAAAAACTGTTTTTT.

Ten or more counts support this clonotype. This chain links TRBV5-1 with TRBJ2-7; D may match TRBD1 or TRBD2 (5 bases each). Germline V lookup: CDR1 SGHRS, CDR2 YFSETQ. The CDR3 has 15 amino acids. V shed 4 bases and J shed 2 bases, with 16 bases lying between them. In nucleotides, the CDR3 is TGCGCCAGCAGCGATCTACTAGGGGATACCTACGAGCAGTACTTC. Translation: CASSDLLGDTYEQYF.